This TCR beta chain was sequenced during a study of cytomegalovirus exposure and HLA in healthy donors. In the study overall: An early release of data contained some 80 million unique TCRs, which came from HLA-typed donors. Membership in the Caucasian-associated ancestry cluster was found for about four fifths of a few hundred genotyped donors.

Looked up from germline, CDR1 is MDHEN and CDR2 is SYDVKM. The CDR3 runs to 15 residues. The trim removed 5 bases at V and 5 bases at J, leaving 9 bases unmatched. Primers for the PCR totalled 60 Vbeta and 13 Jbeta. TCRdb's table, derived via immunoSEQ multiplex PCR, lists solely in-frame clones and lacks some. The sample lists about 61,000 clones; around 92% were seen once. Study-wide results and limits: A list of around 160 TCR beta chains associated with cytomegalovirus was given.

These donors counted as nominally healthy when sampled, but unrecorded immune exposures were likely. With respect to this clone: The antigen is not known.

The chain couples TRBV28 to TRBJ1-5; 7 bases line up with TRBD1. The sequenced sample consisted of PBMCs. The sequence derives from a man under 40 in good health and CMV-seropositive. DNA for the CDR3: TGTGCCAGCAGTCCTAAGGGACAGTTGCATCAGCCCCAGCATTTT. Residues: CASSPKGQLHQPQHF.